The clone carrying this T cell receptor (beta chain) was counted a single time. The antigen is not known. Clones were read by immunoSEQ multiplex PCR, and TCRdb kept only the in-frame ones, dropping some. This table has approximately 73,000 clones, roughly 90% appearing once. These data are taken from a study of OX40 agonist ivuxolimab in advanced cancers. Study results and caveats: CD8+ T cells averaged more expanded clones than CD4+.

Between the trimmed V and J ends, which lost 2 bases and 9 bases, there was a span of 8 bases. Per the germline V gene, CDR1 is SGHTA and CDR2 is FQGTGA. This CDR3 is built from 13 residues. This specimen consisted of CD4+ or CD8+ T cells sorted from blood, obtained in a trial of the OX40 agonist ivuxolimab. This TCR derives from an adult with an advanced solid tumor such as melanoma, head and neck, liver or kidney cancer. The chain combines TRBV7-3 with TRBJ1-6; the D is unclear. This CDR3 reads CASSLSQRSPLHF. The CDR3 coding sequence is TGTGCCAGCAGCTTATCCCAGCGTTCACCCCTCCACTTT.